This T cell receptor (beta chain) was captured in a study of cytotoxic CD8 clonotypes in ibrutinib-treated CLL (dated by TCRdb to the early 2020s). Regarding the complete study: The cohort had 11 to 12 relapsed/refractory and around 15 treatment-naive patients; 17 were IGHV unmutated. Of the 86 people in the trial, approximately 24 had longitudinal samples available. The response samples were drawn at a median of approximately twelve months into treatment, with a range of about 6 to 40 months. Samples averaged approximately 260,000 productive templates and more than 85,000 productive rearrangements. Every sample from remission and from progressive disease was obtained while the patients were still on ibrutinib. Partial responses were observed in around 25 patients and complete responses in 2; after a median follow-up of 68 months, remission was maintained in around 14 patients and progression was observed in approximately twelve. Cryopreserved peripheral blood mononuclear cells were collected before treatment, at response, and at either disease progression or sustained remission. Summary of the overall study and its limitations: Sampling times were not matched between patients in sustained remission and patients whose disease was progressing, and lymph node repertoires were not examined. An increase in clonality was observed at ibrutinib response, with clonality remaining stable during sustained remission and falling back toward baseline at progression. Baseline clonality exceeded that of age-matched healthy donors and correlated strongly with circulating CD8+ T-cell counts. Public clonotypes were rare and either contracted or stayed stable during treatment, and the rise in clonality at ibrutinib response reflected the expansion of private clonotypes.

What the time point label conveys for this sample: 12 to 13 months on ibrutinib. For TCR beta library preparation, roughly 2.1 micrograms of genomic DNA was extracted from cryopreserved PBMCs. High-throughput TCR beta sequencing was performed on longitudinal blood samples from CLL patients receiving ibrutinib monotherapy. Patients were enrolled in a phase 2 open-label single-center ibrutinib monotherapy trial. A MiSeq instrument was used for deep resolution sequencing, which targeted depths ranging from 1 in 1 million up to 1 in 200,000 T cells, with coverage averaging 10x for each clonotype. The immunoSEQ hsTCRB Kit was used to generate the TCR beta libraries. Turning to the authors' computational methods: Data were analyzed with ImmunoSEQ Data Assistant and ImmunoSEQ Analyzer, with V, D and J genes assigned per IMGT definitions. Clonality, which ranges from 0 to 1, was calculated by subtracting the normalized Shannon entropy of productive rearrangement frequencies from one. Public clonotype analysis was restricted to overrepresented clonotypes comprising at least 0.05% of each patient's repertoire. Some 14 age-matched healthy donor repertoires from immuneACCESS served as clonality controls. TCRdb holds this immuneACCESS table with in-frame rearrangements only. Some clones are missing; in checked studies, unresolved V genes explain under half, and the rest has no known cause. V and J calls plus clone size are reproduced from that table; the DNA served to infer D and trimming. For this sample there are over 200,000 clones; roughly three quarters appear just once. In total, the top ten clones hold about an eighth of the sample.

Turning to this clone: This clone's antigen is unknown. No much larger clonotype is one base removed from it; base qualities were not supplied.

The germline V gene specifies LGHNA as CDR1 and YNFKEQ as CDR2. The CDR3 runs 15 amino acids, cysteine and phenylalanine included. CDR3 DNA is the only sequence kept; it has 45 bases, read in frame from the first base. V is cut by 1 base and J by 3 bases, and the space between the germline ends is 13 bases. This receptor was obtained from a human donor with chronic lymphocytic leukemia. In this chain, TRBV4-2 is recombined with TRBJ2-7; no D gene is confidently identified. Sequences were derived from PBMCs, sampled after 12 months of ibrutinib treatment. The CDR3 sequence is CASSQVLAESYEQYF. In nucleotides, the sequence is TGTGCCAGCAGCCAAGTTTTGGCAGAGAGCTACGAGCAGTACTTC.